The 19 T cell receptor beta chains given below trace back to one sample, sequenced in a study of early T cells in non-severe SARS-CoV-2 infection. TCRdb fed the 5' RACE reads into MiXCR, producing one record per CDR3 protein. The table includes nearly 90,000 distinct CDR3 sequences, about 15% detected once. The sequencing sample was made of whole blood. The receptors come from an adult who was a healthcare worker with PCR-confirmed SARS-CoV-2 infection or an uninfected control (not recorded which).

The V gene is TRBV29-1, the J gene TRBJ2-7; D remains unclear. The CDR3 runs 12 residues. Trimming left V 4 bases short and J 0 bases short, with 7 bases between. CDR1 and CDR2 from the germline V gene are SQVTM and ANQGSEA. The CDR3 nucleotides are TGCAGCGTTGGTCACAGCTCCTACGAGCAGTACTTC. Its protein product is CSVGHSSYEQYF.

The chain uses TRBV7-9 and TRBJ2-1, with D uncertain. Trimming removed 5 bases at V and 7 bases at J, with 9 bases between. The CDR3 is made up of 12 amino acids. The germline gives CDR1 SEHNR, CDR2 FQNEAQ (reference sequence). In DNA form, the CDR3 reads TGTGCCAGCAGCACCAGGCCGAATGAGCAGTTCTTC. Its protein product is CASSTRPNEQFF. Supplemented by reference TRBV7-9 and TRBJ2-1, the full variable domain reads DTGVSQNPRHKITKRGQNVTFRCDPISEHNRLYWYRQTLGQGPEFLTYFQNEAQLEKSRLLSDRFSAERPKGSFSTLEIQRTEQGDSAMYLCASSTRPNEQFFGPGTRLTVL.

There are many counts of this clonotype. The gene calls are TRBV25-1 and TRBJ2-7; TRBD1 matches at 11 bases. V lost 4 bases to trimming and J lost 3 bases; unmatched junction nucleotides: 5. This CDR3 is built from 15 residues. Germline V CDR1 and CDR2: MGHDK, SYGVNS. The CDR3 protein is CASSASGTGGYEQYF. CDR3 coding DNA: TGTGCCAGCAGTGCTTCCGGGACAGGGGGCTACGAGCAGTACTTC.

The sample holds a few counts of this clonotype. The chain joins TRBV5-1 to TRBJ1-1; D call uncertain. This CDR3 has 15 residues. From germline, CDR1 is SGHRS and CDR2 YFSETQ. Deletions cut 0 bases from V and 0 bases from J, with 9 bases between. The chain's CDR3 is CASSLEGLLNTEAFF. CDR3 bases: TGCGCCAGCAGCTTGGAAGGGCTGCTGAACACTGAAGCTTTCTTT.

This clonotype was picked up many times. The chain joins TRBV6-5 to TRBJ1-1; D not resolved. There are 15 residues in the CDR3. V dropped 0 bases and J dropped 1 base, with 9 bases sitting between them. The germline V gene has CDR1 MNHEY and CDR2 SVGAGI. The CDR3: CASSYSNRGNTEAFF. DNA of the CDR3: TGTGCCAGCAGTTACTCGAACAGAGGGAACACTGAAGCTTTCTTT.

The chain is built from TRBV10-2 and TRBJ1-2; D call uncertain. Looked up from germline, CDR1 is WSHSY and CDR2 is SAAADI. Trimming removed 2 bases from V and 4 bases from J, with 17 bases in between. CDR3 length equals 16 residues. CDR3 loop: CASSEGWQFDRYGYTF. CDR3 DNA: TGCGCCAGCAGTGAGGGGTGGCAGTTCGATCGCTATGGCTACACCTTC.

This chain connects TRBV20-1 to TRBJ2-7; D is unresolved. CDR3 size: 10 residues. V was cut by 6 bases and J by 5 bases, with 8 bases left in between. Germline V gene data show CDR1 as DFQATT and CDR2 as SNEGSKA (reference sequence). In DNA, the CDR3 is TGCAGTGCGAAGGGTAACGAGCAGTACTTC. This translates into CSAKGNEQYF.

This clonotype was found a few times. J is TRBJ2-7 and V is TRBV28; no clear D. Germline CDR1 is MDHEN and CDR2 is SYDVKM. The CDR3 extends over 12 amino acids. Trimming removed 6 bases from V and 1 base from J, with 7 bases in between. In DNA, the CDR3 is TGTGCCAGCAGAGCCCGATCCTACGAGCAGTACTTC. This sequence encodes CASRARSYEQYF.

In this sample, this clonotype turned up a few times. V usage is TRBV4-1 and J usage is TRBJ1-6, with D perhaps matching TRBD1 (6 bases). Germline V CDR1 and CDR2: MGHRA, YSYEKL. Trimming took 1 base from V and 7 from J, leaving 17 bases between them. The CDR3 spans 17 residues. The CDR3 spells CASSQGVSGQRNSPLHF. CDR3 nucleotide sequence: TGCGCCAGCAGCCAAGGGGTCTCAGGACAGAGAAATTCACCCCTCCACTTT.

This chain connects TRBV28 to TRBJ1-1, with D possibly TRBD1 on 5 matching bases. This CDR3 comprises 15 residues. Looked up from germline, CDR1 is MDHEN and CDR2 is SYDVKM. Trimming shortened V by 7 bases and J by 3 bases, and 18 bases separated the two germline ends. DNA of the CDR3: TGTGCCAGCACCCAAGGAGGGACGAGAGACACTGAAGCTTTCTTT. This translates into CASTQGGTRDTEAFF.

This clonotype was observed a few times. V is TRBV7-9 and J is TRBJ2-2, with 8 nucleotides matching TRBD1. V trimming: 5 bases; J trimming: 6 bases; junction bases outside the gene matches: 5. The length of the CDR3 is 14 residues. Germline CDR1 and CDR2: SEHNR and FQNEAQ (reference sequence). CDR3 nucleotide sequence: TGTGCCAGCAGCACGGACAGGGCGGCCGGGGAGCTGTTTTTT. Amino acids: CASSTDRAAGELFF.

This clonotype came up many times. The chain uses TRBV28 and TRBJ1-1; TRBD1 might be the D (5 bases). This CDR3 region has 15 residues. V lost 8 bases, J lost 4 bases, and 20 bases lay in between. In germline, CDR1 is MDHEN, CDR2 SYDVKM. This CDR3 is CASARGGSSFTEAFF. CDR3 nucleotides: TGTGCCAGCGCCCGGGGCGGAAGTTCGTTCACTGAAGCTTTCTTT.

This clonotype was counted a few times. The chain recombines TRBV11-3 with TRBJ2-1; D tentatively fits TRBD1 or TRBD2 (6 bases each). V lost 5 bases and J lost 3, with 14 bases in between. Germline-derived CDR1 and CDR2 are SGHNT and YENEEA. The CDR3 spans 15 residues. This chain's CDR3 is CASSPGGVDYNEQFF. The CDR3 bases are TGTGCCAGCAGCCCCGGGGGCGTGGACTACAATGAGCAGTTCTTC.

The CDR3 loop is CSVGAEDQPQHF. The CDR3 nucleotides are TGCAGCGTGGGTGCTGAGGATCAGCCCCAGCATTTT. The chain joins TRBV29-1 to TRBJ1-5; D is unclear. The CDR3 runs to 12 residues. V was trimmed by 6 bases and J by 5 bases, leaving 11 bases between them. Germline V gene lookup returns CDR1 SQVTM and CDR2 ANQGSEA.

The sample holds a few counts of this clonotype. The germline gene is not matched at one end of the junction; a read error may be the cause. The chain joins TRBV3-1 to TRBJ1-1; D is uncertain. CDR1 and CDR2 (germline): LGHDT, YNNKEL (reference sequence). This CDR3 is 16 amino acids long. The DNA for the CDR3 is TGTGCCAGCAGCGTAGAACACCACCTGGTGAAAACTGAAGCTTTCTTT. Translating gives CASSVEHHLVKTEAFF.

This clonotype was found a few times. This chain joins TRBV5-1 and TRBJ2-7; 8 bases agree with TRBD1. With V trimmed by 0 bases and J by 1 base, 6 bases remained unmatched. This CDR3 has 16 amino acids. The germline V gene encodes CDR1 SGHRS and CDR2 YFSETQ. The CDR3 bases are TGCGCCAGCAGCTTGGTGGGACAGGTGGCGTCCTACGAGCAGTACTTC. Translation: CASSLVGQVASYEQYF.

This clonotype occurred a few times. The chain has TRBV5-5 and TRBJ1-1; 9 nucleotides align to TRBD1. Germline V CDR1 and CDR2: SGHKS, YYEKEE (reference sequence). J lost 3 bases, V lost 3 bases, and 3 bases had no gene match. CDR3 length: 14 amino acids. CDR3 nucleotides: TGTGCCAGCAGCTCCTGGACAGGGGACACTGAAGCTTTCTTT. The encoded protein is CASSSWTGDTEAFF.

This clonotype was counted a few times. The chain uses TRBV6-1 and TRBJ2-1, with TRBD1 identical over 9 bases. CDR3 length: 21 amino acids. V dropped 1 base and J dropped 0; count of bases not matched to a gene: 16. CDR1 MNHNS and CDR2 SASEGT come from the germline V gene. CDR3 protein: CASSEVLPYPGQGSSYNEQFF. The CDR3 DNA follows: TGTGCCAGCAGTGAAGTCCTTCCTTATCCGGGACAGGGAAGCTCCTACAATGAGCAGTTCTTC.

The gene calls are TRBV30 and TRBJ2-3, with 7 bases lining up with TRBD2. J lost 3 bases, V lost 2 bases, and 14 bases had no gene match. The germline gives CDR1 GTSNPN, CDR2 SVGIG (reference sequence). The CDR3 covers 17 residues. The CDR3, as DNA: TGTGCCTGGAGTATGGCGGGAGCAGCGGAAATTACAGATACGCAGTATTTT. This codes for CAWSMAGAAEITDTQYF.